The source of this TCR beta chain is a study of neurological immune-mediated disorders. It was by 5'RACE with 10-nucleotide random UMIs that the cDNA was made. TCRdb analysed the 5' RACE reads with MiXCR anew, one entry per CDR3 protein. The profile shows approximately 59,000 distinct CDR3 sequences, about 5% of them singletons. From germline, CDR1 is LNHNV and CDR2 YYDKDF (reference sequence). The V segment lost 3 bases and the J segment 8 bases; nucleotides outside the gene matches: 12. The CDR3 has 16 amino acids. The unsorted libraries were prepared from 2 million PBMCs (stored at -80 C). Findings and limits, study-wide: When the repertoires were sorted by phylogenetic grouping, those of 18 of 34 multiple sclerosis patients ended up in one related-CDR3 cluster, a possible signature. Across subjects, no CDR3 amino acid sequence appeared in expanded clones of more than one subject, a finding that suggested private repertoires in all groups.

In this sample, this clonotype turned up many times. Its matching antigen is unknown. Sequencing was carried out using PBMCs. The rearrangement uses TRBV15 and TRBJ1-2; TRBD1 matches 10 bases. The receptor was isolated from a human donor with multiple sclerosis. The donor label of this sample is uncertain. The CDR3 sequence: CATSRRDRGVLGGYTF. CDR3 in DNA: TGTGCCACCAGCAGGAGGGACAGGGGTGTCCTCGGAGGCTACACCTTC.